Below are 20 T cell receptor beta chains sequenced from a single sample in a study of a mutant IDH1 vaccine in newly diagnosed glioma. Specified time point: week 5, during vaccination. The investigators gave 300 ug of mutant IDH1 20-mer peptide in each vaccine dose, together with topical imiquimod. Produced via immunoSEQ multiplex PCR; TCRdb's table is partial and in-frame only. The data hold more than 40,000 clones, with 78% observed a single time. The antigens for these receptors are not known. The sequenced sample was PBMCs, obtained from a glioma patient whose treatment included an IDH1 peptide vaccine. Receptor source: a woman aged 40 to 50 with glioma.

The chain links TRBV14 to TRBJ2-4; 10 nucleotides align to TRBD2. Unmatched junction bases numbered 6, after V lost 0 bases and J lost 4 bases. CDR1 is SGHDN, CDR2 FVKESK, per germline. The CDR3 runs 17 residues. This chain's CDR3 is CASSQEGLAGGKNIQYF. The CDR3 DNA is TGTGCCAGCAGCCAAGAGGGGTTAGCGGGGGGAAAAAACATTCAGTACTTC.

The chain couples TRBV30 to TRBJ2-5; 9 bases map to TRBD1. Germline CDR1 reads GTSNPN; CDR2 reads SVGIG (reference sequence). The CDR3 is 12 amino acids. V lost 8 bases, J lost 4 bases, and 5 bases stayed unmatched. The DNA for the CDR3 is TGTGCCGGTTCGGACAGGGGAGAGACCCAGTACTTC. It translates to CAGSDRGETQYF.

This clone was seen only a few times. The rearrangement links TRBV12-5 to TRBJ1-1; D possibly corresponds to TRBD1 (5 bases). This CDR3 spans 14 amino acids. Germline CDR1 is LGHNT and CDR2 is FRNRAP. Deletions cut 5 bases from V and 4 bases from J, with 14 bases between. The CDR3 DNA is TGTGCTAGTGGTCCTCCCAGGGAGGCCACTGAAGCTTTCTTT. It specifies CASGPPREATEAFF.

The V call is TRBV30, the J call TRBJ2-1; tentative D call: TRBD1 (7 bases). The CDR3 has 15 residues. The germline V gene has CDR1 GTSNPN and CDR2 SVGIG (reference sequence). Trimming took 1 base from V and 8 from J, leaving 18 bases between them. CDR3 sequence: CAWSARGTEGYEQFF. CDR3 coding DNA: TGTGCCTGGAGTGCCCGGGGGACAGAGGGTTATGAGCAGTTCTTC.

V is TRBV19 and J is TRBJ1-3; D gene unclear. Germline values: CDR1 LNHDA, CDR2 SQIVND (reference sequence). This CDR3 is built from 13 residues. Trimming took 6 bases from V and 2 from J, leaving 8 bases between them. This chain's CDR3 is CASRVTAGNTIYF. The CDR3, as DNA: TGTGCCAGTAGAGTTACCGCTGGAAACACCATATATTTT.

This sequence joins TRBV19 and TRBJ1-1; possible D gene TRBD1, 6 bases. V was cut by 6 bases and J by 1 base, with 12 bases left in between. The CDR3 is 14 amino acids. Germline lookup yields CDR1 LNHDA and CDR2 SQIVND (reference sequence). CDR3 bases: TGTGCCAGTAGCCGGACAGAGACGAACACTGAAGCTTTCTTT. Its protein product is CASSRTETNTEAFF. Full variable domain (missing parts from reference TRBV19 and TRBJ1-1): DGGITQSPKYLFRKEGQNVTLSCEQNLNHDAMYWYRQDPGQGLRLIYYSQIVNDFQKGDIAEGYSVSREKKESFPLTVTSAQKNPTAFYLCASSRTETNTEAFFGQGTRLTVV.

V and J are TRBV4-1 and TRBJ1-4; maybe TRBD1 (5 bases). The CDR3 sequence is 15 residues long. Trimming removed 4 bases from V and 4 bases from J, with 13 bases in between. Germline V gives CDR1 MGHRA, CDR2 YSYEKL. CDR3 in DNA: TGCGCCAGCAGCCCACCGGGACTTCTTAATGAAAAACTGTTTTTT. Translating gives CASSPPGLLNEKLFF.

The chain uses TRBV4-1 and TRBJ2-7; D unclear. The V gene lost 0 bases and the J gene lost 3 bases, with 12 bases spanning the gap. Germline V gene lookup returns CDR1 MGHRA and CDR2 YSYEKL. The CDR3 loop spans 15 amino acids. The CDR3 sequence is CASSQDKSPLYEQYF. DNA for the CDR3: TGCGCCAGCAGCCAAGATAAGTCTCCCCTCTACGAGCAGTACTTC.

The count of this clone is one. The chain joins TRBV2 to TRBJ2-5; 8 nucleotides agree with TRBD2. CDR1 is SNHLY and CDR2 is FYNNEI in the germline V gene. V dropped 5 bases and J dropped 3; count of bases not matched to a gene: 11. The CDR3 contains 16 residues. The chain's CDR3 is CASSRTGTRNKETQYF. The CDR3 coding sequence is TGTGCCAGCAGTCGAACCGGGACTAGAAACAAAGAGACCCAGTACTTC.

V and J are TRBV6-6 and TRBJ1-4; D ambiguous. This CDR3 has 15 amino acids. Germline V lookup: CDR1 MNHNY, CDR2 SVGAGI (reference sequence). V shed 0 bases and J shed 3 bases, with 8 bases lying between them. The CDR3 DNA is TGTGCCAGCAGTTACTCTGCAGCCCCTAATGAAAAACTGTTTTTT. This encodes CASSYSAAPNEKLFF.

This chain links TRBV5-1 with TRBJ2-1; TRBD2 matches 8 bases. The germline V gene has CDR1 SGHRS and CDR2 YFSETQ. V lost 6 bases, J lost 1 base, and 6 bases stayed unmatched. The CDR3 totals 15 residues. CDR3 DNA sequence: TGCGCCAGCAACCAAGCGGGGGTTTCCTACAATGAGCAGTTCTTC. As protein: CASNQAGVSYNEQFF.

The chain employs TRBV10-3 and TRBJ1-2; D gene ambiguous. Trimming stripped 7 bases from V and 0 bases from J, with 18 bases between. Germline CDR1 is ENHRY and CDR2 is SYGVKD. The CDR3 has 16 amino acids. CDR3 region: CAIKGGSTEANYGYTF. The CDR3 DNA reads as TGTGCCATCAAAGGCGGCTCCACTGAAGCTAACTATGGCTACACCTTC.

The table lists this clone with a few counts. This chain uses TRBV5-1 with TRBJ1-1; D gene uncertain. V was pared by 5 bases and J by 1 base, with 9 bases between. The CDR3 totals 13 residues. Germline-derived CDR1 and CDR2 are SGHRS and YFSETQ. The CDR3 DNA follows: TGCGCCAGCAGGCCACTTCAGAACACTGAAGCTTTCTTT. Protein sequence: CASRPLQNTEAFF.

This chain links TRBV5-1 with TRBJ2-2; 8 bases agree with TRBD1. This CDR3 has 16 residues. CDR1 SGHRS and CDR2 YFSETQ come from the germline V gene. The V and J ends lost 4 bases and 2 bases, in that order; junction bases with no gene match: 7. The CDR3 here is CASSPQAGGNTGELFF. The CDR3 nucleotides read TGCGCCAGCAGCCCCCAAGCAGGGGGCAACACCGGGGAGCTGTTTTTT.

The chain uses TRBV6-5 and TRBJ2-7; D is perhaps TRBD2 (5 bases). V lost 2 bases, J lost 6 bases, and 11 bases lay in between. This CDR3 region has 13 residues. Germline CDR1 reads MNHEY; CDR2 reads SVGAGI. CDR3 sequence reads: CASSYLGVGEQYF. The CDR3, as DNA: TGTGCCAGCAGTTACCTCGGGGTCGGCGAGCAGTACTTC.

CDR3 region: CASSVSGARGTF. Here the CDR3 DNA reads TGTGCCAGCAGCGTGTCCGGGGCCCGGGGGACCTTC. This sequence joins TRBV9 and TRBJ1-2; possible D gene TRBD1, 5 bases. The CDR3 is 12 residues long. Germline assignment: CDR1 SGDLS and CDR2 YYNGEE. The V and J ends lost 2 bases and 14 bases respectively, with 16 bases between them.

The gene calls are TRBV10-1 and TRBJ1-2; D remains ambiguous. Trimming pared 7 bases from V and 3 bases from J, leaving 21 bases between. This CDR3 has 16 amino acids. The germline V gene encodes CDR1 WNHNN and CDR2 SYGVQD (reference sequence). This CDR3 reads CASNAARGRGDYGYTF. In nucleotides, the CDR3 is TGCGCCAGCAATGCTGCCCGCGGGCGAGGCGACTATGGCTACACCTTC.

J is TRBJ1-1 and V is TRBV11-3; D is unresolved. Germline lookup yields CDR1 SGHNT and CDR2 YENEEA. The CDR3 loop spans 14 amino acids. Between the trimmed V and J ends, which lost 3 bases and 0 bases, there was a span of 8 bases. The CDR3 loop is CASSFDLLNTEAFF. CDR3 DNA sequence: TGTGCCAGCAGCTTTGATTTGCTGAACACTGAAGCTTTCTTT.

As for this clone: At one boundary the junction diverges from the germline segment, which might be a read error. The chain carries TRBV7-9 and TRBJ1-1, with D possibly matching TRBD1 (5 bases). Germline values: CDR1 SEHNR, CDR2 FQNEAQ (reference sequence). This CDR3 region has 13 residues. The CDR3 DNA reads TGTGCCAGCAGCTTAGGGGTAGGGACTGAAGCCTTCTTT. It encodes CASSLGVGTEAFF.

The CDR3 region has the DNA TGTGCCAGCAGCTCCCCTGGGGGGGAAGAGACCCAGTACTTC. This encodes CASSSPGGEETQYF. V gene TRBV5-4 combines with J gene TRBJ2-5, with 7 bases matching TRBD2. The CDR3 contains 14 residues. J lost 3 bases, V lost 3 bases, and 5 bases had no gene match. CDR1 is SGHNT, CDR2 YYREEE, per germline (reference sequence).